A selection of T cell receptor beta chains follows, all from one sample in a study of shared clonotypes between healthy human individuals. Clones were sequenced by immunoSEQ multiplex PCR, and TCRdb holds only the in-frame ones, with some missing. The sample includes more than 500,000 clones, approximately 95% seen only once; the top ten take around 0.066%. Sequenced: naive CD4+ T cells sorted from blood. The receptors were gathered from a woman aged 30 to 39 in good health. CDR3s include the opening cysteine and the closing phenylalanine or tryptophan. Fields, in order: J gene, CDR3 length, V gene, clone size, D gene, CDR3 protein, CDR3 DNA. D genes are given only for firm matches. Clone size is shown for a subset of rows, as once, few, many or a class of expanded clone.

j_call: TRBJ1-5; cdr3_length: 14; v_call: TRBV19; clone_size: once; d_call: -; cdr3_aa: CASSRGVGNQPQHF; cdr3_nt: TGTGCCAGTAGTAGGGGGGTTGGCAATCAGCCCCAGCATTTT
j_call: TRBJ2-2; cdr3_length: 14; v_call: TRBV30; clone_size: -; d_call: -; cdr3_aa: CAWSVRVRTGELFF; cdr3_nt: TGTGCCTGGAGTGTACGGGTTCGGACCGGGGAGCTGTTTTTT
j_call: TRBJ1-5; cdr3_length: 19; v_call: TRBV19; clone_size: once; d_call: -; cdr3_aa: CASSMLGGQSVYSNQPQHF; cdr3_nt: TGTGCCAGTAGTATGCTGGGTGGACAGAGCGTATATAGCAATCAGCCCCAGCATTTT
j_call: TRBJ2-1; cdr3_length: 14; v_call: TRBV11-1; clone_size: -; d_call: TRBD2; cdr3_aa: CASQREGLDNEQFF; cdr3_nt: TGTGCCAGCCAGCGGGAGGGCCTGGACAATGAGCAGTTCTTC
j_call: TRBJ2-1; cdr3_length: 14; v_call: TRBV4-1; clone_size: -; d_call: -; cdr3_aa: CASSQASGRNEQFF; cdr3_nt: TGCGCCAGCAGCCAGGCCTCGGGTCGCAATGAGCAGTTCTTC
j_call: TRBJ2-2; cdr3_length: 16; v_call: TRBV18; clone_size: -; d_call: -; cdr3_aa: CASSPRSQGGTGELFF; cdr3_nt: TGTGCCAGCTCACCACGCTCGCAGGGGGGAACCGGGGAGCTGTTTTTT
j_call: TRBJ1-1; cdr3_length: 15; v_call: TRBV5-4; clone_size: -; d_call: TRBD1; cdr3_aa: CASSTGQGRNTEAFF; cdr3_nt: TGTGCCAGCAGCACCGGACAGGGGCGGAACACTGAAGCTTTCTTT
j_call: TRBJ2-3; cdr3_length: 15; v_call: TRBV10-1; clone_size: -; d_call: TRBD2; cdr3_aa: CASARGGPGTDTQYF; cdr3_nt: TGCGCCAGCGCCCGGGGGGGCCCAGGCACAGATACGCAGTATTTT
j_call: TRBJ2-7; cdr3_length: 12; v_call: TRBV28; clone_size: few; d_call: -; cdr3_aa: CASRQQGYEQYF; cdr3_nt: TGTGCCAGCAGGCAACAGGGCTACGAGCAGTACTTC
j_call: TRBJ2-3; cdr3_length: 11; v_call: TRBV20-1; clone_size: -; d_call: -; cdr3_aa: CSLTRTDTQYF; cdr3_nt: TGCAGTCTGACCCGCACAGATACGCAGTATTTT
j_call: TRBJ2-7; cdr3_length: 15; v_call: TRBV6-1; clone_size: -; d_call: -; cdr3_aa: CASSEGLGSTYEQYF; cdr3_nt: TGTGCCAGCAGTGAAGGGCTGGGTAGTACCTACGAGCAGTACTTC
j_call: TRBJ2-2; cdr3_length: 15; v_call: TRBV11-1; clone_size: -; d_call: -; cdr3_aa: CASSFHLGNTGELFF; cdr3_nt: TGTGCCAGCAGTTTTCATCTAGGGAACACCGGGGAGCTGTTTTTT
j_call: TRBJ2-2; cdr3_length: 15; v_call: TRBV30; clone_size: -; d_call: -; cdr3_aa: CAWRRGGKGTGELFF; cdr3_nt: TGTGCCTGGAGACGAGGCGGTAAAGGCACCGGGGAGCTGTTTTTT